The source of this TCR beta chain is a study of control samples from healthy donors and cancer patients. The assay was immunoSEQ multiplex PCR, and TCRdb's table has in-frame clones only and misses some. The sample shows about 160,000 clones, 94% of them seen only once. The CDR3 contains 15 residues. Trimming took off 2 bases at V and 1 base at J, with 12 bases between the two ends. The germline gives CDR1 SGHRS, CDR2 YFSETQ. Source material: blood. The chain combines TRBV5-1 with TRBJ2-5, with D tentatively TRBD1 (6 bases). This clonotype originated in a woman aged 40 to 50 in good health. The CDR3 DNA sequence: TGCGCCAGCAGCTTTAGGACAGAGATCCAAGAGACCCAGTACTTC. Translating gives CASSFRTEIQETQYF. Supplemented by reference TRBV5-1 and TRBJ2-5, the full variable domain reads KAGVTQTPRYLIKTRGQQVTLSCSPISGHRSVSWYQQTPGQGLQFLFEYFSETQRNKGNFPGRFSGRQFSNSRSEMNVSTLELGDSALYLCASSFRTEIQETQYFGPGTRLLVL.